The rows below give T cell receptor beta chains drawn from one sample of a study of control samples from healthy donors and cancer patients. Assay used: immunoSEQ multiplex PCR; TCRdb lists only in-frame clones, some missing. The sample carries about 180,000 clones, about 92% recorded once. The sample consisted of blood. These receptors all stem from a man aged 25-45 years in good health. CDR3s include the opening cysteine and the closing phenylalanine or tryptophan. D genes are given only for firm matches.

V	length	J	D	CDR3
TRBV4-1	15	TRBJ1-2	TRBD1	CASSLGTGSYYGYTF
TRBV7-3	13	TRBJ2-7	-	CASSLAGGYEQYF
TRBV12-3/TRBV12-4	12	TRBJ1-5	-	CASNTRGQPQHF
TRBV2	14	TRBJ1-1	TRBD1	CASRGTGYETEAFF
TRBV4-3	16	TRBJ2-1	TRBD2	CASSPRGGGSYNEQFF
TRBV20-1	13	TRBJ1-1	TRBD1	CSASSGGNTEAFF
TRBV7-2	15	TRBJ2-3	-	CASSLQEGYTDTQYF
TRBV21-1	15	TRBJ2-1	-	CASSKGPGPVNEQFF
TRBV9	14	TRBJ1-3	-	CASSESGYRNTIYF
TRBV29-1	14	TRBJ1-5	TRBD1	CSVSGTGVNQPQHF
TRBV19	17	TRBJ2-6	TRBD1	CASSAGTGWPGANVLTF
TRBV25-1	15	TRBJ2-1	TRBD1	CASSPPGTANNEQFF
TRBV6-1	13	TRBJ1-6	-	CASSEGGNSPLHF
TRBV7-2	14	TRBJ1-5	TRBD1	CASSWTGSNQPQHF
TRBV19	13	TRBJ2-7	-	CASSPRLTYEQYF
TRBV7-2	17	TRBJ1-2	-	CASSLAGPEGKFYGYTF
TRBV7-9	11	TRBJ1-1	-	CASRLYTEAFF
TRBV7-2	13	TRBJ1-3	-	CASSLSSGNTIYF